Listed below are T cell receptor beta chains from one sample, sequenced in a study of blood T cell repertoires in COVID-19. Sequencing was performed with immunoSEQ multiplex PCR; in TCRdb, only in-frame clones are kept and a portion is missing. There are tens of thousands of clones in the sample; roughly four fifths occur only once, and more than 2.5% lies in the top ten. What was sequenced was peripheral blood. The receptors were sampled from a woman aged 55-70 years with acute or convalescent COVID-19. CDR3s include the opening cysteine and the closing phenylalanine or tryptophan. A D gene is named only where the DNA matches it firmly. Size values are once, few and many counts, or a class for expanded clones, and some rows have none.

TRBJ2-1	TRBV7-2	NA	NA	TGTGCCAGCAGCTTAGCTCGGCAGGGCGGGCAGTTCTTC	CASSLARQGGQFF
TRBJ2-3	TRBV7-2	NA	NA	TGTGCCAGCAGCTACGGTCTGGGCACAGATACGCAGTATTTT	CASSYGLGTDTQYF
TRBJ1-6	TRBV5-4	NA	NA	TGTGCCAGCAGCTTGGAACGCGGGAGTAATTCACCCCTCCACTTT	CASSLERGSNSPLHF
TRBJ1-5	TRBV2	NA	NA	TGTGCCAGCAGCACAGGATTGAGAATGCAGCCCCAGCATTTT	CASSTGLRMQPQHF
TRBJ2-1	TRBV6-5	NA	TRBD2	TGTGCCAGCACCGGGACTAGTCTCAATGAGCAGTTCTTC	CASTGTSLNEQFF
TRBJ2-3	TRBV10-2	NA	NA	TGCGCCAGCAGTGACTCGGACAGACCTGATACGCAGTATTTT	CASSDSDRPDTQYF
TRBJ1-6	TRBV7-2	NA	NA	TGTGCCAGCAGCTTAGCGCCCGCGGAGTCACCCCTCCACTTT	CASSLAPAESPLHF
TRBJ1-1	TRBV5-6	NA	NA	TGTGCCAGCAGCCAGAAGAACACTGAAGCTTTCTTT	CASSQKNTEAFF
TRBJ2-1	TRBV4-1	NA	TRBD2	TGCGCCAGCAGCCAAGATCCCCCTCTAGCGGGGGGCGACAATGAGCAGTTCTTC	CASSQDPPLAGGDNEQFF
TRBJ2-6	TRBV19	NA	NA	TGTGCCAGTAGTCTTGCTCGACAGTATCGCAGCTCTGGGGCCAACGTCCTGACTTTC	CASSLARQYRSSGANVLTF
TRBJ1-2	TRBV27	NA	TRBD1	TGTGCCAGCAGCTGGGACAGGCGCTATGGCTACACCTTC	CASSWDRRYGYTF
TRBJ2-3	TRBV24-1	NA	NA	TGTGCCACCAGTGAGAACTTATCGGATACGCAGTATTTT	CATSENLSDTQYF
TRBJ2-7	TRBV2	NA	NA	TGTGCCAGCTCTTCCGGTCTCTCCGAGCAGTACTTC	CASSSGLSEQYF
TRBJ2-2	TRBV5-1	NA	TRBD1	TGCGCCAGCAGCTTGGGACAGGGGGCGATTCAAGCCGGGGAGCTGTTTTTT	CASSLGQGAIQAGELFF
TRBJ2-3	TRBV30	few	TRBD2	TGTGCCTGGAGTGTAGGAGCGGGGGGACTCACAGATACGCAGTATTTT	CAWSVGAGGLTDTQYF
TRBJ2-7	TRBV7-9	few	TRBD2	TGTGCCATCGAGGAGCGGGAGAAGTCCTACGAGCAGTACTTC	CAIEEREKSYEQYF
TRBJ2-7	TRBV2	NA	TRBD1	TGTGCCAGCAGTCCCGGGACAGGGGGCTACGAGCAGTACTTC	CASSPGTGGYEQYF
TRBJ1-2	TRBV27	NA	NA	TGTGCCAGCAGTACCCTCAGGGGAACGGCCTATGGCTACACCTTC	CASSTLRGTAYGYTF
TRBJ1-1	TRBV3-1/TRBV3-2	once	TRBD1	TGTGCCAGCAGTTCGGGACAGGGGGCCGAAGCTTTCTTT	CASSSGQGAEAFF
TRBJ2-5	TRBV6-1	NA	NA	TGTGCCAGCAGTGAGTACTATTCCGAGACCCAGTACTTC	CASSEYYSETQYF
TRBJ1-5	TRBV19	NA	TRBD1	TGTGCCAGTAGCGGGACAGCCTTGGGGACCCAGCATTTT	CASSGTALGTQHF
TRBJ1-2	TRBV28	NA	TRBD1	TGTGCCAGCAGTTTGGACAGGGTAAAGGGCTACACCTTC	CASSLDRVKGYTF
TRBJ1-2	TRBV6-5	NA	NA	TGTGCCAGCAGCCCCAGTGAGTGGAGTGGCTACACCTTC	CASSPSEWSGYTF
TRBJ2-3	TRBV24-1	few	NA	TGTGCCACCAGTGATTCATCAGATACGCAGTATTTT	CATSDSSDTQYF